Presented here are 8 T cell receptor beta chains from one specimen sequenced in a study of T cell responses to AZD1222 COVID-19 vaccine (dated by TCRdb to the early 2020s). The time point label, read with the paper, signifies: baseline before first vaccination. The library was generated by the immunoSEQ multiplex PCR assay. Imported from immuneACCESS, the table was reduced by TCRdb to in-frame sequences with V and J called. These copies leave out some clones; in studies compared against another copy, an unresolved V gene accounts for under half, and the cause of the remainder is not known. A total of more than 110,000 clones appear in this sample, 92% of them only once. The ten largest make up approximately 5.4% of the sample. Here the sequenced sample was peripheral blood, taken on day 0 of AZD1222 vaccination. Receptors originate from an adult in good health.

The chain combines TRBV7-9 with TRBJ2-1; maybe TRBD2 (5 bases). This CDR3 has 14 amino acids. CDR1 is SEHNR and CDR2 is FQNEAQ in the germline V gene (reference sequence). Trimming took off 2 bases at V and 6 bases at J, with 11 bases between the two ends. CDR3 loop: CASSLTLRGNEQFF. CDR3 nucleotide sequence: TGTGCCAGCAGCTTAACCCTCCGGGGCAATGAGCAGTTCTTC.

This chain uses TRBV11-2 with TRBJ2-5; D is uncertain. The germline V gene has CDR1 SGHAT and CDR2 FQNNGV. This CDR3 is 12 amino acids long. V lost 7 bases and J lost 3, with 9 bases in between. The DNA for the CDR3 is TGTGCCAGCACCTTTGACAAAGAGACCCAGTACTTC. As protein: CASTFDKETQYF.

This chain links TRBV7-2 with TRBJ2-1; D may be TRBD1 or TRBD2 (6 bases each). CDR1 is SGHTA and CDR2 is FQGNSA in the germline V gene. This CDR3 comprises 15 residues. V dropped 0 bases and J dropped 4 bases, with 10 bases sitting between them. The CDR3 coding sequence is TGTGCCAGCAGCTTAGCGCCGGGGGCTTACAATGAGCAGTTCTTC. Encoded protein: CASSLAPGAYNEQFF.

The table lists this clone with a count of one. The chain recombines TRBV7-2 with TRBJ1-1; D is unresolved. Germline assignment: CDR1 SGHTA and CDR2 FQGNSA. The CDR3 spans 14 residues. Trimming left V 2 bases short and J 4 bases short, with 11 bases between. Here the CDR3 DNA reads TGTGCCAGCAGCTTAATTCCTAGGACCACTGAAGCTTTCTTT. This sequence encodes CASSLIPRTTEAFF.

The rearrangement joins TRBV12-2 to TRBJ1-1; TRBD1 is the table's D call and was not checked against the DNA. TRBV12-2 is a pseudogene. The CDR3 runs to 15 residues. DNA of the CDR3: TGTGCAAGTCGCACTGCAATGACAGGGGACACTGAAGCTTTCTTT. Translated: CASRTAMTGDTEAFF.

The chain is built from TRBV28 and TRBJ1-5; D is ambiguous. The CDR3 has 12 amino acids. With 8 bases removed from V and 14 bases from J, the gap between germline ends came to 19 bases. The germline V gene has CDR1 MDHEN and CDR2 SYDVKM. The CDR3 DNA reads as TGTGCCAGCTCCTTCCCGTGGGGTATTAAGCATTTT. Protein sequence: CASSFPWGIKHF.

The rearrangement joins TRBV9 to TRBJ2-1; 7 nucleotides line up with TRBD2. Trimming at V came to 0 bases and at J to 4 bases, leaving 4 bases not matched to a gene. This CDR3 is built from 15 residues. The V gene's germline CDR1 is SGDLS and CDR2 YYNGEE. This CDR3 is CASSVDLGGYNEQFF. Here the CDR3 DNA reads TGTGCCAGCAGCGTAGATTTGGGAGGGTACAATGAGCAGTTCTTC.

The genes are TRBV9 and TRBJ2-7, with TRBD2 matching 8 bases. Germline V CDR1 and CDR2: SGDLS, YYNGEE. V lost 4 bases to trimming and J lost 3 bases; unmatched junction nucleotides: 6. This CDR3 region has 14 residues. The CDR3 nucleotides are TGTGCCAGCAGCCCCCGGACTAGCAGCTACGAGCAGTACTTC. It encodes CASSPRTSSYEQYF.